The clone carrying this T cell receptor (beta chain) turned up a few times. Antigen unknown. This record comes from a study of T cell repertoires in cytomegalovirus infection. Study-wide context: Based on public TCR beta signatures, there were indications of CMV infection and of a matching HLA type.

From the reads, TCRdb called clonotypes with MiXCR, one entry per CDR3 protein. This table has about 130,000 distinct CDR3 sequences, roughly 9% appearing once. Study conclusions and caveats: Carriage of CMV together with the relevant HLA was identifiable through cumulative public TCR beta family frequency.

Deletions cut 11 bases from V and 0 bases from J, with 10 bases between. This CDR3 is 12 amino acids long. Looked up from germline, CDR1 is SNHLY and CDR2 is FYNNEI. The chain couples TRBV2 to TRBJ1-1, with a weak D call TRBD1 (5 bases). The clonotype was recovered from a human donor in good health (CMV status not recorded). Some clones in this sample may be carry-over from other donors' samples. Sequenced input: PBMCs. The CDR3 DNA is TGTGCCGGGGACTTCATGAACACTGAAGCTTTCTTT. This translates into CAGDFMNTEAFF.